This TCR beta chain is drawn from a study of Graves' ophthalmopathy and Graves' hyperthyroidism. This clonotype was observed at least ten times. As the template, RNA transcripts were used to amplify TCR beta CDR3 regions. A first-round RT-PCR used HTBI primers, followed by a second-round multiplex PCR. TCRdb called the multiplex PCR reads again in MiXCR, with one record for every CDR3 protein. The sample has roughly 230,000 distinct CDR3 sequences; roughly 21% are singletons. CDR1 and CDR2 (germline): SGHRS, YFSETQ. Trimming pared 2 bases from V and 4 bases from J, leaving 10 bases between. CDR3 size: 13 residues.

The TCR sequence derives from a woman between 50 and 59 years old with Graves' ophthalmopathy. This sequence joins TRBV5-1 and TRBJ2-7, with a possible D match to TRBD1 (6 bases). The sample consisted of peripheral blood. The CDR3 spells CASSFDQGYEQYF. The CDR3 nucleotides read TGCGCCAGCAGCTTCGATCAGGGGTACGAGCAGTACTTC. Based on the CDR3 plus reference TRBV5-1 and TRBJ2-7, the full variable domain is KAGVTQTPRYLIKTRGQQVTLSCSPISGHRSVSWYQQTPGQGLQFLFEYFSETQRNKGNFPGRFSGRQFSNSRSEMNVSTLELGDSALYLCASSFDQGYEQYFGPGTRLTVT.